This TCR beta chain was retrieved from a study of cytomegalovirus exposure and HLA in healthy donors. Findings of the study overall: Across donors, most TCRs were seen rarely, yet some public ones were widespread.

The PCR contained 60 Vbeta and 13 Jbeta primers. Assay used: immunoSEQ multiplex PCR; TCRdb lists only in-frame clones, some missing. Among some 170,000 clones listed, 60% to 80% were seen once. The germline V gene has CDR1 MGHRA and CDR2 YSYEKL. The CDR3 is 15 amino acids. Trimming shortened V by 3 bases and J by 2 bases, and 13 bases separated the two germline ends. About this clone itself: The antigen remains undetermined.

The sequence came from a man aged 25-45 years in good health and CMV-seropositive. The specimen was PBMCs. The chain employs TRBV4-1 and TRBJ1-2; D gene uncertain. CDR3 sequence reads: CASSQPTHTNYGYTF. The CDR3 DNA sequence: TGCGCCAGCAGCCAGCCGACACATACCAACTATGGCTACACCTTC.